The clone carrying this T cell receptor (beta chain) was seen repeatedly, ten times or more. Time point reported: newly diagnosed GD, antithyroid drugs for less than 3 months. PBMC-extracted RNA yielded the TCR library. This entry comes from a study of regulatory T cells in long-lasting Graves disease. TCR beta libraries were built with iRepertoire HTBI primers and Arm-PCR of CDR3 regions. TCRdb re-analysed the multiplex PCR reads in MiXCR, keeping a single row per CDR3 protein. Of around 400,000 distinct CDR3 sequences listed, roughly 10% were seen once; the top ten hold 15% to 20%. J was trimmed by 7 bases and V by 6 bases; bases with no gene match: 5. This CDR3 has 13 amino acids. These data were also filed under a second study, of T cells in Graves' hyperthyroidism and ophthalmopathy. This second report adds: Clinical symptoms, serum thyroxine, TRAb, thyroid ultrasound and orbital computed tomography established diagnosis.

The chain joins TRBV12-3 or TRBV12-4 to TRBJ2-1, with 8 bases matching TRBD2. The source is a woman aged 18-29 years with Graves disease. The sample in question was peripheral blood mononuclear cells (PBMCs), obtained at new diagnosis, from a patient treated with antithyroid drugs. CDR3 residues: CASSVRGRNEQFF. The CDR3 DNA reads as TGTGCCAGCAGCGTCCGCGGGAGGAATGAGCAGTTCTTC.